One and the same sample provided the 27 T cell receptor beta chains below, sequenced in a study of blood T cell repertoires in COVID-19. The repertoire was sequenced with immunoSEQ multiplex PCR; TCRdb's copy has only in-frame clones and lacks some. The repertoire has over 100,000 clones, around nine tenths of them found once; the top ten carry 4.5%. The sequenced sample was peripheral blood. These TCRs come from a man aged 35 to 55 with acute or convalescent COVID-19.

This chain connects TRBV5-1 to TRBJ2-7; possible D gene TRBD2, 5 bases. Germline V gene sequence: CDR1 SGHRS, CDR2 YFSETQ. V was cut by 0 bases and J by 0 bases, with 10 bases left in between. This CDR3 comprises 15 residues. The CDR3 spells CASSLASGSSYEQYF. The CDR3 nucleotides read TGCGCCAGCAGCTTGGCCTCGGGAAGCTCCTACGAGCAGTACTTC.

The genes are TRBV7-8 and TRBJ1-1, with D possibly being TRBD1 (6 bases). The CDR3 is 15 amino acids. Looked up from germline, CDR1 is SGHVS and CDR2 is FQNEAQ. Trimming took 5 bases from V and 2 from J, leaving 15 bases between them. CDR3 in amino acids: CASSRRGGTNTEAFF. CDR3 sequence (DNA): TGTGCCAGCAGCCGACGAGGGGGAACCAACACTGAAGCTTTCTTT.

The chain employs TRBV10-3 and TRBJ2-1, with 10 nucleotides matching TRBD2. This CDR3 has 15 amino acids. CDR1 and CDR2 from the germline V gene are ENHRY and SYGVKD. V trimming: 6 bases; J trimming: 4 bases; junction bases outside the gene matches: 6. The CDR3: CAISAAGGPYNEQFF. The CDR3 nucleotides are TGTGCCATCAGCGCAGCGGGGGGGCCTTACAATGAGCAGTTCTTC.

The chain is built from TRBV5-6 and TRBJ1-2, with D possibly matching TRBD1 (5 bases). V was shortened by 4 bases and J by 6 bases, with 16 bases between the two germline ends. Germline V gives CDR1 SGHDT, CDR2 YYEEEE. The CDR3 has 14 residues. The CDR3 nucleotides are TGTGCCAGCAGCCCCGTCGAGGACACAAATGGCTACACCTTC. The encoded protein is CASSPVEDTNGYTF.

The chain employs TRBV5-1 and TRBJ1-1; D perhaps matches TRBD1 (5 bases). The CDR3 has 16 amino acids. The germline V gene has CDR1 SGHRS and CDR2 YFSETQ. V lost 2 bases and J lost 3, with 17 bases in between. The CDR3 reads CASSFLQTGLDTEAFF. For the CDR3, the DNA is TGCGCCAGCAGCTTCCTTCAGACGGGACTGGACACTGAAGCTTTCTTT.

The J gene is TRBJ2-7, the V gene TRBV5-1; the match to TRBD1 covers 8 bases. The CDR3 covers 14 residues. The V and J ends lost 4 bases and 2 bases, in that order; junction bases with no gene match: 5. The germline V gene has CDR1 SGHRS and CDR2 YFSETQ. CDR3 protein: CASSPSGGAYEQYF. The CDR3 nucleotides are TGCGCCAGCAGCCCGTCAGGGGGCGCCTACGAGCAGTACTTC.

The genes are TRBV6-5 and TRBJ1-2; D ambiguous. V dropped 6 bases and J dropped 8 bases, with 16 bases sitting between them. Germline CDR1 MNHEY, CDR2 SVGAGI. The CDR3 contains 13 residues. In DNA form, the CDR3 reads TGTGCCAGCAGCCGCGAGGGTGCTATCGGCTACACCTTC. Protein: CASSREGAIGYTF.

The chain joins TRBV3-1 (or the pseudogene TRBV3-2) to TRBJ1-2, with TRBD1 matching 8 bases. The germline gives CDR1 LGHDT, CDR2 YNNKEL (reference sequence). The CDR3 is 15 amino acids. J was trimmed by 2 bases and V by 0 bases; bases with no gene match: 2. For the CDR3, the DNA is TGTGCCAGCAGCCAAGAAGACAGGGGAAACTATGGCTACACCTTC. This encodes CASSQEDRGNYGYTF.

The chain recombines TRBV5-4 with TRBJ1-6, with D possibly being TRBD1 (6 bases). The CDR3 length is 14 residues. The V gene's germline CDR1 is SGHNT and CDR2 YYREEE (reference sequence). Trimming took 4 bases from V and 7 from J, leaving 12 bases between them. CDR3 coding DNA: TGTGCCAGCAGCAAAGACAGGACGAATTCACCCCTCCACTTT. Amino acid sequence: CASSKDRTNSPLHF.

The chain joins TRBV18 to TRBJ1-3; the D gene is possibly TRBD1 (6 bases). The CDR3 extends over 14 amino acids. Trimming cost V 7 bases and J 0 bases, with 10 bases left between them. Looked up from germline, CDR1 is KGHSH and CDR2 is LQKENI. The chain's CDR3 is CASFRDTSGNTIYF. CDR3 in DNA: TGTGCCAGCTTCCGGGACACCTCTGGAAACACCATATATTTT.

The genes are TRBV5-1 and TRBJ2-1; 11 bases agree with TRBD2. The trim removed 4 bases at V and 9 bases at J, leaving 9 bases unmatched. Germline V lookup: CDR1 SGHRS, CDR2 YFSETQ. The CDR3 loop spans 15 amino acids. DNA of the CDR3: TGCGCCAGCAGCCCTATAGCGGGGGGGCCCAGTGAGCAGTTCTTC. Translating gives CASSPIAGGPSEQFF.

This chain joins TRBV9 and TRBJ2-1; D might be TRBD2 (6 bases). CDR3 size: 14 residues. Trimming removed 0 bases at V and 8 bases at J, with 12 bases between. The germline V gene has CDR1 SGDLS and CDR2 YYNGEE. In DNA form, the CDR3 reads TGTGCCAGCAGCGTAGTGGTCTTAGCGGATGAGCAGTTCTTC. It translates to CASSVVVLADEQFF.

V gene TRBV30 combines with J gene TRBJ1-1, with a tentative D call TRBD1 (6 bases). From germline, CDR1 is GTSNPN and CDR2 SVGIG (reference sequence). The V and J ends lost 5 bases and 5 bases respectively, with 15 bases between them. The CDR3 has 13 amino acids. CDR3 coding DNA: TGTGCCTGGGGGATTAACAGGGATACTGAAGCTTTCTTT. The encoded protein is CAWGINRDTEAFF.

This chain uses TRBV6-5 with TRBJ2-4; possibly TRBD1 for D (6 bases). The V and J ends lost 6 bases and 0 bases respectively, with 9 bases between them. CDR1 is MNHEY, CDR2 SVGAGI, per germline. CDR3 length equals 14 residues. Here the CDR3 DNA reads TGTGCCAGCAGGCGGACAGAAGCCAAAAACATTCAGTACTTC. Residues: CASRRTEAKNIQYF.

CDR3 residues: CASRSGGTQYF. The CDR3 DNA follows: TGTGCCAGCAGATCCGGAGGGACCCAGTACTTC. This chain joins TRBV19 and TRBJ2-5; tentative D call: TRBD2 (5 bases). The CDR3 consists of 11 residues. Trimming pared 9 bases from V and 7 bases from J, leaving 12 bases between. The germline gives CDR1 LNHDA, CDR2 SQIVND (reference sequence).

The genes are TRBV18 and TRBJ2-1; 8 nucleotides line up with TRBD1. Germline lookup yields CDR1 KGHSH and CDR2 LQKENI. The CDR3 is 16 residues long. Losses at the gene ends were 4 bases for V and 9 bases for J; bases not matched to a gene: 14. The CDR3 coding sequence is TGTGCCAGCTCACTCTCCGCGGGACAGGCCTCCGGTGAGCAGTTCTTC. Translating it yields CASSLSAGQASGEQFF.

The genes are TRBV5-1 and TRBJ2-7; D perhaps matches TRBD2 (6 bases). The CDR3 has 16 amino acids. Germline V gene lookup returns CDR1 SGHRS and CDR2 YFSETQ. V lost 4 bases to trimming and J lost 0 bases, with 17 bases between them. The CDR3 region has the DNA TGCGCCAGCAGCCCCCCTGTCGGCGGGGACTCCTACGAGCAGTACTTC. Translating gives CASSPPVGGDSYEQYF.

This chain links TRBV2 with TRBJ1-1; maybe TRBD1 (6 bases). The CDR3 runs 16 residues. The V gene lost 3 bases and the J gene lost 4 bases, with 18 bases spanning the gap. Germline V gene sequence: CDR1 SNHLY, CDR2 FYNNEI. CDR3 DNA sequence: TGTGCCAGCAGTGAGATTAGGGGGGGCTCGGCCACTGAAGCTTTCTTT. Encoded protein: CASSEIRGGSATEAFF.

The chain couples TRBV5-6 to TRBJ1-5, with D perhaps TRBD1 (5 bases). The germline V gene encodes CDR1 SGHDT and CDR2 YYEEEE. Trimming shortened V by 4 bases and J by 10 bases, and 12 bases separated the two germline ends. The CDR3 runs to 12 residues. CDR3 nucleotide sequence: TGTGCCAGCAGCCAAAACAGGCGTCCCCAGCATTTT. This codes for CASSQNRRPQHF.

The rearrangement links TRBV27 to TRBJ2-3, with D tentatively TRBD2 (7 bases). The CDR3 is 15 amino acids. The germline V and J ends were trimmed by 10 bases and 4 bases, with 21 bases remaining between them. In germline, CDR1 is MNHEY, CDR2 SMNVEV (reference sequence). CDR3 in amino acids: CATAPAGGRPDTQYF. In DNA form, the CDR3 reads TGTGCCACCGCCCCGGCCGGGGGGCGCCCAGATACGCAGTATTTT.

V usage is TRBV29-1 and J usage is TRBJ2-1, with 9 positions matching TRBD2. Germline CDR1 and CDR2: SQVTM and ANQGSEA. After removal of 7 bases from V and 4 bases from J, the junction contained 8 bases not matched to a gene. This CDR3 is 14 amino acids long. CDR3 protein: CSGWISGGYNEQFF. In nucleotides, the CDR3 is TGCAGCGGTTGGATTAGCGGGGGTTACAATGAGCAGTTCTTC.

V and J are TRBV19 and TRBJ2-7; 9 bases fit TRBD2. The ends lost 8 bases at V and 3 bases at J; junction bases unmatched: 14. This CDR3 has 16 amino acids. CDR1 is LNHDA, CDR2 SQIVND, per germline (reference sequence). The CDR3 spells CASSLLRTSDYYEQYF. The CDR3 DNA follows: TGTGCCAGTTCCTTGCTAAGGACTAGCGACTACTACGAGCAGTACTTC.

Here the CDR3 DNA reads TGTGCCAGCAGTGAAGGGGTGCAAGGGCTAGCGGGGTCCTACGAGCAGTACTTC. Protein: CASSEGVQGLAGSYEQYF. The chain links TRBV2 to TRBJ2-7; 9 bases fit TRBD2. V was pared by 1 base and J by 1 base, with 11 bases of the junction left unmatched. This CDR3 region has 18 residues. CDR1 and CDR2 (germline): SNHLY, FYNNEI.

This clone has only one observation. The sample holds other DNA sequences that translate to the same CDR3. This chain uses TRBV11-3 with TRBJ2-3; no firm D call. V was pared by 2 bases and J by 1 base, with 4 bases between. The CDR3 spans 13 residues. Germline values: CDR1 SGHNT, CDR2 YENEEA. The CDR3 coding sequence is TGTGCCAGCAGCTTACAGGGCACAGATACGCAGTATTTT. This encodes CASSLQGTDTQYF.

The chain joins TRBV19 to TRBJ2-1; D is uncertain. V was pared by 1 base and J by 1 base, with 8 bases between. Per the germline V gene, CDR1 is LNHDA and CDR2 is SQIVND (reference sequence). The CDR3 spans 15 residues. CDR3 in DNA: TGTGCCAGTAGTATAGTGCTAGTTTCCTACAATGAGCAGTTCTTC. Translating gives CASSIVLVSYNEQFF.

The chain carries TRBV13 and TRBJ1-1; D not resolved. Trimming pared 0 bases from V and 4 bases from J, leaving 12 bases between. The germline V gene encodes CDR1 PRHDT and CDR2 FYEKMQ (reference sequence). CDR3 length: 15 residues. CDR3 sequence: CASSLGPTSGTEAFF. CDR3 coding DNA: TGTGCCAGCAGCTTAGGTCCTACCTCGGGCACTGAAGCTTTCTTT.

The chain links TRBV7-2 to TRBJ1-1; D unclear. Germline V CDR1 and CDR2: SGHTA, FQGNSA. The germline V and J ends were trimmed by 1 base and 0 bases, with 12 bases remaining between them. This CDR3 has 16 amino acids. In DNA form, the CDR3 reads TGTGCCAGCAGCTTAGATTTGCGGAGGATGAACACTGAAGCTTTCTTT. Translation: CASSLDLRRMNTEAFF.